These T cell receptor beta chains were read from a single sample in a study of tumor-infiltrating lymphocytes in localized non-small cell lung cancer. Assay used: immunoSEQ multiplex PCR; TCRdb lists only in-frame clones, some missing. Among roughly 12,000 clones, 60% to 70% were seen once, and the ten largest hold 7% to 8%. The sequenced sample was lung tumor tissue. These receptors originate from a human donor with non-small cell lung cancer. The CDR3 runs from the conserved cysteine through the conserved F or W. Fields, in order: D gene, J gene, V gene, clone size, CDR3 DNA, CDR3 protein. D genes are given only for firm matches. Size is stated for part of the rows, as once, few or many counts, or as a class when the clone is expanded.

D gene: TRBD1; J gene: TRBJ2-7; V gene: TRBV27; clone size: .; CDR3 DNA: TGTGCCAGCAGTTTAGGGAGGACAGGGGGCTTGTACGAGCAGTACTTC; CDR3 protein: CASSLGRTGGLYEQYF
D gene: .; J gene: TRBJ2-1; V gene: TRBV5-1; clone size: .; CDR3 DNA: TGCGCCAGCAGCACGGGCCAGAATGAGCAGTTCTTC; CDR3 protein: CASSTGQNEQFF
D gene: .; J gene: TRBJ2-3; V gene: TRBV14; clone size: .; CDR3 DNA: TGTGCCAGCAGCCAAGTCTCCAAGGTTAGGGATACGCAGTATTTC; CDR3 protein: CASSQVSKVRDTQYF
D gene: TRBD2; J gene: TRBJ2-5; V gene: TRBV6-6; clone size: .; CDR3 DNA: TGTGCCTCCACACTAGCGGGGTATGAGACCCAGTACTTC; CDR3 protein: CASTLAGYETQYF
D gene: .; J gene: TRBJ1-2; V gene: TRBV10-3; clone size: few; CDR3 DNA: TGTGCCATCAGTGCCCCGCAGGGCTACGGCTATGGCTACACCTTC; CDR3 protein: CAISAPQGYGYGYTF
D gene: TRBD2; J gene: TRBJ2-2; V gene: TRBV27; clone size: .; CDR3 DNA: TGTGCCAGCAGTTTAGGAATAAGGGGACTAGCGGTCACCGGGGAGCTGTTTTTT; CDR3 protein: CASSLGIRGLAVTGELFF
D gene: .; J gene: TRBJ1-1; V gene: TRBV13; clone size: .; CDR3 DNA: TGTGCCAGCAGCTCCCTGGAGGGCCTTGAAGCTTTCTTT; CDR3 protein: CASSSLEGLEAFF
D gene: TRBD1; J gene: TRBJ1-1; V gene: TRBV7-9; clone size: few; CDR3 DNA: TGTGCCAGCAGCCAGGGGGACAGCACTGAAGCTTTCTTT; CDR3 protein: CASSQGDSTEAFF
D gene: TRBD2; J gene: TRBJ2-1; V gene: TRBV5-1; clone size: .; CDR3 DNA: TGCGCCAGCAGCGGGCCCGGGACTAGCGGTTCCTACAATGAGCAGTTCTTC; CDR3 protein: CASSGPGTSGSYNEQFF
D gene: .; J gene: TRBJ2-7; V gene: TRBV5-1; clone size: few; CDR3 DNA: TGCGCCAGCAGCTTGGGACGGATGAGCTCCTACGAGCAGTACTTC; CDR3 protein: CASSLGRMSSYEQYF
D gene: .; J gene: TRBJ1-3; V gene: TRBV2; clone size: .; CDR3 DNA: TGTGCCAGCAGGCGGGGTATGGGAAACACCATATATTTT; CDR3 protein: CASRRGMGNTIYF
D gene: .; J gene: TRBJ1-2; V gene: TRBV6-5; clone size: once; CDR3 DNA: TGTGCCAGCAGCCTACAAACAGGACTTTCTTATGGCTACACCTTC; CDR3 protein: CASSLQTGLSYGYTF
D gene: .; J gene: TRBJ1-2; V gene: TRBV5-1; clone size: few; CDR3 DNA: TGCGCCAGCAGCTTGGCTCATGGGGCCTATGGCTACACCTTC; CDR3 protein: CASSLAHGAYGYTF
D gene: TRBD2; J gene: TRBJ2-7; V gene: TRBV2; clone size: .; CDR3 DNA: TGTGCCAGCAGTGGGGGCGGGGGGCCCTACGAGCAGTACTTC; CDR3 protein: CASSGGGGPYEQYF
D gene: .; J gene: TRBJ1-1; V gene: TRBV18; clone size: medium-sized; CDR3 DNA: TGTGCCAGCTCACCACGAGCGACCCTGGGTGAAGCTTTCTTT; CDR3 protein: CASSPRATLGEAFF
D gene: .; J gene: TRBJ2-7; V gene: TRBV4-1; clone size: .; CDR3 DNA: TGCGCCAGCAGCCAAGAAGCGGGTTCCGCTAAAGAGCAGTACTTC; CDR3 protein: CASSQEAGSAKEQYF
D gene: .; J gene: TRBJ2-7; V gene: TRBV7-9; clone size: .; CDR3 DNA: TGTGCCAGCAGCTTAAGGGCAGGGCTATCCTACGAGCAGTACTTC; CDR3 protein: CASSLRAGLSYEQYF
D gene: .; J gene: TRBJ2-1; V gene: TRBV5-1; clone size: .; CDR3 DNA: TGCGCCAGCAGTTCAGGGGGAGCGGGGGATGAGCAGTTCTTC; CDR3 protein: CASSSGGAGDEQFF
D gene: .; J gene: TRBJ2-1; V gene: TRBV7-2; clone size: .; CDR3 DNA: TGTGCCAGCAGCTTAAGGGGCGGGAAGGGTGAGCAGTTCTTC; CDR3 protein: CASSLRGGKGEQFF
D gene: .; J gene: TRBJ1-4; V gene: TRBV6-1; clone size: .; CDR3 DNA: TGTGCCAGCAGTGAAGTCCCGAGTGAAAAACTGTTTTTT; CDR3 protein: CASSEVPSEKLFF
D gene: TRBD2; J gene: TRBJ2-2; V gene: TRBV11-2; clone size: .; CDR3 DNA: TGTGCCAGCAGTCTAGCGGGAGGGCCCCCCGGGGAGCTGTTTTTT; CDR3 protein: CASSLAGGPPGELFF
D gene: TRBD1; J gene: TRBJ1-1; V gene: TRBV18; clone size: medium-sized; CDR3 DNA: TGTGCCAGCTCACCGATAGGGACAGGGGTGAACACTGAAGCTTTCTTT; CDR3 protein: CASSPIGTGVNTEAFF
D gene: .; J gene: TRBJ1-2; V gene: TRBV5-6; clone size: .; CDR3 DNA: TGTGCCAGCAGCTTTCTCGGAGGGGTGTATGGCTACACCTTC; CDR3 protein: CASSFLGGVYGYTF
D gene: .; J gene: TRBJ1-6; V gene: TRBV7-6; clone size: once; CDR3 DNA: TGTGCCAGCAGCTTAGGTGTGACGAATAATTCACCCCTCCACTTT; CDR3 protein: CASSLGVTNNSPLHF
D gene: .; J gene: TRBJ2-7; V gene: TRBV20-1; clone size: .; CDR3 DNA: TGCAGTGCTAGAGCGGGGCACGAGCAGTACTTC; CDR3 protein: CSARAGHEQYF
D gene: .; J gene: TRBJ1-5; V gene: TRBV6-5; clone size: .; CDR3 DNA: TGTGCCAGCAGTTACGGCCAGGGGTGGCAGCCCCAGCATTTT; CDR3 protein: CASSYGQGWQPQHF
D gene: .; J gene: TRBJ2-7; V gene: TRBV7-2; clone size: large; CDR3 DNA: TGTGCCAGCAGTCGAGACGGATTCTACGAGCAGTACTTC; CDR3 protein: CASSRDGFYEQYF
D gene: TRBD1; J gene: TRBJ1-2; V gene: TRBV10-3; clone size: medium-sized; CDR3 DNA: TGTGCCACCAACGGGCAGGGGGCTGGTGGCTACACCTTC; CDR3 protein: CATNGQGAGGYTF
D gene: .; J gene: TRBJ1-4; V gene: TRBV5-1; clone size: .; CDR3 DNA: TGCGCCAGCAGCCTTACGAGGGGAGAACTGTTTTTT; CDR3 protein: CASSLTRGELFF
D gene: .; J gene: TRBJ1-1; V gene: TRBV9; clone size: .; CDR3 DNA: TGTGCCAGCAGCGCACTCAGTTTTATGAACACTGAAGCTTTCTTT; CDR3 protein: CASSALSFMNTEAFF
D gene: .; J gene: TRBJ2-5; V gene: TRBV7-2; clone size: .; CDR3 DNA: TGTGCCAGCAGCTTAGTAGGGAGAGAGACCCAGTACTTC; CDR3 protein: CASSLVGRETQYF
D gene: .; J gene: TRBJ1-6; V gene: TRBV4-1; clone size: .; CDR3 DNA: TGCGCCAGCAGGCCGGTGGGCCGCAATTCACCCCTCCACTTT; CDR3 protein: CASRPVGRNSPLHF
D gene: .; J gene: TRBJ1-1; V gene: TRBV7-9; clone size: .; CDR3 DNA: TGTGCCAGCAGGGAGGGGGGGGCCACTGAAGCTTTCTTT; CDR3 protein: CASREGGATEAFF
D gene: TRBD1; J gene: TRBJ2-7; V gene: TRBV5-8; clone size: .; CDR3 DNA: TGTGCCAGCAGCTTGGCTACGGGACAGGTAATCGAGCAGTACTTC; CDR3 protein: CASSLATGQVIEQYF
D gene: TRBD1; J gene: TRBJ1-2; V gene: TRBV29-1; clone size: .; CDR3 DNA: TGCAGCGTGGGGGGACAGGGGATGGGTAGTGGCTACACCTTC; CDR3 protein: CSVGGQGMGSGYTF
D gene: .; J gene: TRBJ2-7; V gene: TRBV7-9; clone size: .; CDR3 DNA: TGTGCCAGCGGGCCGGGTGGCAGCTTCTCCTACGAGCAGTACTTC; CDR3 protein: CASGPGGSFSYEQYF
D gene: .; J gene: TRBJ1-2; V gene: TRBV29-1; clone size: .; CDR3 DNA: TGCAGCGTTGAAGAACGGCTCTATGGCTACACCTTC; CDR3 protein: CSVEERLYGYTF
D gene: .; J gene: TRBJ2-5; V gene: TRBV11-2; clone size: .; CDR3 DNA: TGTGCCAGCAGAGCCCAAGAGACCCAGTACTTC; CDR3 protein: CASRAQETQYF
D gene: .; J gene: TRBJ2-5; V gene: TRBV20-1; clone size: .; CDR3 DNA: TGCAGTGCCGGGAAGACCCAGTACTTC; CDR3 protein: CSAGKTQYF
D gene: .; J gene: TRBJ1-4; V gene: TRBV30; clone size: .; CDR3 DNA: TGTGCCTGGGGGAGTCTAGGTGAAAAACTGTTTTTT; CDR3 protein: CAWGSLGEKLFF
D gene: TRBD1; J gene: TRBJ1-4; V gene: TRBV6-5; clone size: once; CDR3 DNA: TGTGCCAGCAGGGAGGGGGCCAGGGGTGAAAAACTGTTTTTT; CDR3 protein: CASREGARGEKLFF
D gene: .; J gene: TRBJ1-6; V gene: TRBV2; clone size: .; CDR3 DNA: TGTGCCAGCAGTGACCCCCGGGACCCGGAAAGTTGGGATAATTCACCCCTCCACTTT; CDR3 protein: CASSDPRDPESWDNSPLHF
D gene: TRBD2; J gene: TRBJ2-7; V gene: TRBV14; clone size: .; CDR3 DNA: TGTGCCAGCAGCCAAGTGGACGGCGGGGGGGTCTACGAGCAGTACTTC; CDR3 protein: CASSQVDGGGVYEQYF
D gene: TRBD1; J gene: TRBJ2-7; V gene: TRBV19; clone size: .; CDR3 DNA: TGTGCCAGTAGTTGGACAGGGGGCTACGAGCAGTACTTC; CDR3 protein: CASSWTGGYEQYF
D gene: .; J gene: TRBJ1-1; V gene: TRBV29-1; clone size: .; CDR3 DNA: TGCAGCGTTCGCCCGGTGGACAACGAAGCTTTCTTT; CDR3 protein: CSVRPVDNEAFF
D gene: .; J gene: TRBJ1-5; V gene: TRBV2; clone size: .; CDR3 DNA: TGTGCCAGCAGTTTACAGGGTACTAGCAATCAGCCCCAGCATTTT; CDR3 protein: CASSLQGTSNQPQHF
D gene: .; J gene: TRBJ2-2; V gene: TRBV29-1; clone size: once; CDR3 DNA: TGCAGCGTTGAGGTGGGGGCCGGGGAGCTGTTTTTT; CDR3 protein: CSVEVGAGELFF
D gene: .; J gene: TRBJ1-2; V gene: TRBV29-1; clone size: .; CDR3 DNA: TGCAGCGTCCCCACTCCGGGGGGCAGCTACACCTTC; CDR3 protein: CSVPTPGGSYTF
D gene: .; J gene: TRBJ2-1; V gene: TRBV4-1; clone size: .; CDR3 DNA: TGCGCCAGCAGCCAAGATCTCTATGAGCAGTTCTTC; CDR3 protein: CASSQDLYEQFF
D gene: .; J gene: TRBJ2-3; V gene: TRBV11-2; clone size: .; CDR3 DNA: TGTGCCAGCAGCTTGGGTTATCGAGCGGGTACGCAGTATTTT; CDR3 protein: CASSLGYRAGTQYF